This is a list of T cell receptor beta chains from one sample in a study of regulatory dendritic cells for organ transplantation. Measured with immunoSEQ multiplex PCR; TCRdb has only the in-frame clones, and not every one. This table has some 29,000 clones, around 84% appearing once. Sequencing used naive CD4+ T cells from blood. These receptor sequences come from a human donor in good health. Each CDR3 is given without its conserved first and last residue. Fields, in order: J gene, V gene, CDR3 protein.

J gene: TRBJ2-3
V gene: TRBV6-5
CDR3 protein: ASSSGLSTDTQY

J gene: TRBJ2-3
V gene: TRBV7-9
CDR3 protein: ASSLQGGTDTQY

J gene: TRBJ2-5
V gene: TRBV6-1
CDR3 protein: ASRAGGPGETQY

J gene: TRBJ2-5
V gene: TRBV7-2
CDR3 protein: ASSNSGGGETQY

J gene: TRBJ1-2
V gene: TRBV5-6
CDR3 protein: ASSSLQTRSNYGYT

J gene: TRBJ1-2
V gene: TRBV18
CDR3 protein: ASSQGANYGYT

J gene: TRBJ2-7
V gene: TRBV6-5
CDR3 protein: ASSYRLARSYEQY

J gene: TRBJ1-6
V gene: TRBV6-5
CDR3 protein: ASSYSGQAVSPLH

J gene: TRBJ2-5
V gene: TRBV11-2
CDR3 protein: ASSLGRTSRGTQY

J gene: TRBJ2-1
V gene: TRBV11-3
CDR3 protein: ASSLDRGSSGGSSYNEQF

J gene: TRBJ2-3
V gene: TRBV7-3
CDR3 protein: ASSEVPPGGETNTQY

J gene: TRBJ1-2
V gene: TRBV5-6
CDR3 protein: ASSFDRGQAGYT

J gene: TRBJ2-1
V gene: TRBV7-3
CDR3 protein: ASSRTSGGFNEQF

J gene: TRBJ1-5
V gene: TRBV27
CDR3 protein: ASRLNRAGNQPQH

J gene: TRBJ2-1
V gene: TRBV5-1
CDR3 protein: ASSFSIGTSGMDEQF

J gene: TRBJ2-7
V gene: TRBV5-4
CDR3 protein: ASSLGGGGAYEQY

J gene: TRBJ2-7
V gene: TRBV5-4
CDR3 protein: ASSSYGRVNEQY

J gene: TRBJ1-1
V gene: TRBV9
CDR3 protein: ASSVGRGWNTEAF

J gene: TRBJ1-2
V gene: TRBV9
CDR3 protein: ASSAMTGTTKYT